These 13 T cell receptor beta chains share one sample of origin, sequenced in a study of CD8 T cells in ankylosing spondylitis. TCRdb independently ran MiXCR on the 5' RACE reads; one entry per CDR3 protein. Among fewer than 400,000 distinct CDR3 sequences listed, roughly 15% were seen once. Sequencing was carried out using blood, either unsorted or a sorted T cell fraction (not recorded which). The receptors were gathered from a male donor with ankylosing spondylitis or in good health (not recorded which).

This chain joins TRBV5-1 and TRBJ2-2, with 11 bases identical to TRBD1. This CDR3 has 16 amino acids. Germline loops: CDR1 SGHRS, CDR2 YFSETQ. The J segment lost 6 bases and the V segment lost 0 bases, leaving 4 bases of the junction unmatched. CDR3 amino acids: CASSLVGQGASGELFF. The CDR3 nucleotides are TGCGCCAGCAGCTTGGTAGGACAGGGGGCCTCCGGGGAGCTGTTTTTT.

This clonotype has just a few counts. J is TRBJ2-5 and V is TRBV5-1, with TRBD2 identical over 9 bases. CDR3 size: 16 residues. CDR1 is SGHRS and CDR2 is YFSETQ in the germline V gene. Trimming removed 0 bases from V and 1 base from J; junction bases left unmatched: 4. CDR3 sequence reads: CASSLGSGGRQETQYF. The CDR3 coding sequence is TGCGCCAGCAGCTTGGGAAGCGGGGGGCGCCAAGAGACCCAGTACTTC.

The sample holds a few counts of this clonotype. This chain joins TRBV20-1 and TRBJ2-1, with 14 bases fitting TRBD2. The V and J ends lost 5 bases and 9 bases, in that order; junction bases with no gene match: 3. CDR3 size: 13 residues. Germline V gene sequence: CDR1 DFQATT, CDR2 SNEGSKA (reference sequence). CDR3 sequence: CSALTSGRGEQFF. The CDR3 nucleotides are TGCAGTGCTCTGACTAGCGGGAGGGGTGAGCAGTTCTTC.

This clonotype was picked up many times. The rearrangement uses TRBV5-1 and TRBJ1-5; 8 nucleotides line up with TRBD1. Trimming took 4 bases from V and 5 from J; bases not matched to a gene: 5. CDR1 SGHRS and CDR2 YFSETQ come from the germline V gene. The CDR3 is 14 amino acids. For the CDR3, the DNA is TGCGCCAGCAGCACGAAGACAGGGGATCAGCCCCAGCATTTT. Its translation: CASSTKTGDQPQHF.

This clonotype was counted a few times. The chain joins TRBV5-1 to TRBJ1-4; TRBD1 is a possible D gene (6 bases). The ends were cut back, 2 bases at V and 0 bases at J, with 11 bases in the middle. The CDR3 contains 16 residues. CDR1 and CDR2 from the germline V gene are SGHRS and YFSETQ. The CDR3 region has the DNA TGCGCCAGCAGCTTCCAGGGGACGGCAACTAATGAAAAACTGTTTTTT. Protein product: CASSFQGTATNEKLFF.

This clonotype was counted ten times or more. V usage is TRBV12-3 or TRBV12-4 and J usage is TRBJ2-2; D unresolved. There are 17 residues in the CDR3. V was trimmed by 4 bases and J by 6 bases, leaving 21 bases between them. CDR3 amino acids: CASSSVRSLGWAGELFF. CDR3 bases: TGTGCCAGCAGTTCAGTCCGGAGCCTCGGATGGGCCGGGGAGCTGTTTTTT.

This clonotype has only a few counts. The rearrangement links TRBV20-1 to TRBJ2-3; 13 bases are shared with TRBD2. In germline, CDR1 is DFQATT, CDR2 SNEGSKA (reference sequence). The trim removed 5 bases at V and 2 bases at J, leaving 7 bases unmatched. CDR3 length: 16 amino acids. The chain's CDR3 is CSARPTSGGFTDTQYF. The CDR3 DNA is TGCAGTGCTCGCCCGACTAGCGGGGGGTTCACAGATACGCAGTATTTT.

In this sample, this clonotype turned up a few times. The chain is built from TRBV7-9 and TRBJ2-3; TRBD2 might be the D (5 bases). The V end lost 3 bases, the J end lost 4 bases, and 8 bases lay between the germline ends. Germline CDR1 and CDR2: SEHNR and FQNEAQ (reference sequence). The CDR3 is made up of 13 amino acids. CDR3 protein: CASSLSSSDTQYF. The CDR3 nucleotides read TGTGCCAGCAGCTTGTCTAGCTCAGATACGCAGTATTTT.

There are a few counts of this clonotype. The chain carries TRBV2 and TRBJ1-1; D ambiguous. Trimming stripped 7 bases from V and 8 bases from J, with 11 bases between. This CDR3 has 11 amino acids. Per the germline V gene, CDR1 is SNHLY and CDR2 is FYNNEI. The CDR3, as DNA: TGTGCCAGCAAGGAACGAACAGAAGCTTTCTTT. This codes for CASKERTEAFF.

V usage is TRBV6-5 and J usage is TRBJ1-4, with D maybe TRBD1 (6 bases). V shed 6 bases and J shed 13 bases, with 15 bases lying between them. The CDR3 length is 12 residues. Germline V gene data show CDR1 as MNHEY and CDR2 as SVGAGI. CDR3 sequence (DNA): TGTGCCAGCAGGACCAAGGGACAACGACTGTTTTTT. It translates to CASRTKGQRLFF.

This clonotype was observed a handful of times. The CDR3 coding sequence is TGTGCCAGCAGTTTATCCCCTTGGGGGGGCTACACCTTC. Encoded protein: CASSLSPWGGYTF. The J gene is TRBJ1-2, the V gene TRBV12-3 or TRBV12-4, with D tentatively TRBD1 (5 bases). The CDR3 loop spans 13 amino acids. V shed 2 bases and J shed 8 bases, with 12 bases lying between them.

The chain recombines TRBV2 with TRBJ2-3; TRBD2 is a possible D gene (5 bases). CDR3 length: 15 residues. The V end lost 4 bases, the J end lost 11 bases, and 22 bases lay between the germline ends. Germline V gene lookup returns CDR1 SNHLY and CDR2 FYNNEI. CDR3 coding DNA: TGTGCCAGCAGTGGGGAGCCACTTATGGCTGGTATGCAGTATTTT. Its translation is CASSGEPLMAGMQYF.

This clonotype has only a few counts. This sequence joins TRBV3-1 and TRBJ2-7, with TRBD2 identical over 12 bases. The CDR3 length is 15 residues. J was trimmed by 4 bases and V by 2 bases; bases with no gene match: 3. Germline V lookup: CDR1 LGHDT, CDR2 YNNKEL (reference sequence). The CDR3 loop reads CASSQMGTSGYEQYF. DNA for the CDR3: TGTGCCAGCAGCCAAATGGGGACTAGCGGGTACGAGCAGTACTTC.